Listed below are T cell receptor beta chains from one sample, sequenced in a study of graft-versus-host responses after intestinal transplantation. Assay used: immunoSEQ multiplex PCR; TCRdb lists only in-frame clones, some missing. The table lists some 45,000 clones, around nine tenths of them singletons. The material was PBMCs, obtained 524 days after transplant. The source is a human patient who received an intestinal transplant, so some T cells may come from the graft donor. Both conserved end residues are trimmed from each CDR3. Fields, in order: V gene, J gene, CDR3 protein.

TRBV28	TRBJ2-2	ASSLATGELF
TRBV19	TRBJ2-4	ASSTGQDTILAKNIQY
TRBV7-2	TRBJ2-1	ASSLNGWRNEQF
TRBV5-1	TRBJ1-4	ASSLAIDRATEKLF
TRBV18	TRBJ2-3	ASSPPSYPNTDTQY
TRBV5-6	TRBJ2-3	ASSPGLAGDTQY
TRBV5-1	TRBJ1-4	ASSPAAATNEKLF
TRBV7-8	TRBJ2-7	ASSLGTINYEQY
TRBV21-1	TRBJ2-2	ASSKEGQVPGELF
TRBV6-1	.	ASSYPQGNEQY
TRBV5-3	TRBJ1-5	ARSLAGAGNQPQH
TRBV11-2	TRBJ2-5	ASSLVGGGGQETQY
TRBV7-7	TRBJ2-5	ASSLGNRQETQY
TRBV6-1	TRBJ2-7	ASRPGPLHHEQY
TRBV19	TRBJ2-1	ASSNGGWGYNEQF
TRBV6-5	TRBJ1-4	ASSYGTGYEKLF
TRBV5-1	TRBJ2-5	ASSLGLALKETQY
TRBV9	TRBJ1-1	ASSSRTARNAEVF
TRBV6-5	TRBJ2-7	ASSRLVSDYEQY
TRBV28	TRBJ1-5	ASSLIVYGGNQPQH
TRBV5-6	TRBJ2-3	ASSTTSTDTQY
TRBV28	TRBJ1-2	ASSLPGRTGGVGYT
TRBV5-8	TRBJ1-3	ASSMGNGNTIY
TRBV5-1	TRBJ1-5	ASSPQGGQGIQPQH
TRBV5-1	TRBJ1-1	ASSLVGQGRGNTEAF
TRBV28	TRBJ2-2	ASSFGGIGELF
TRBV7-2	TRBJ2-7	ASSLHRGPYEQY
TRBV6-6	TRBJ1-5	ASSYYVGGQPQH
TRBV5-1	.	ASSSAPKAYEQY
TRBV7-9	TRBJ2-7	ASSSPTVTGLPYEQY
TRBV7-2	TRBJ2-7	ASSLPQGLTYEQY
TRBV6-5	TRBJ2-1	ASSYFSGRSGNEQF
TRBV4-3	TRBJ2-5	ASSQEGQGIQETQY
TRBV7-2	TRBJ1-5	ASSFKGEGSQPQH
TRBV9	TRBJ1-2	ASSRQTGPGGYT
TRBV5-4	TRBJ2-3	ASSRVPLATDTQY
TRBV19	TRBJ2-3	ASSIYSSDTQY
TRBV10-3	TRBJ2-5	AIRRTGNQETQY
TRBV15	TRBJ2-1	ATSTGTSGNNNEQF
TRBV28	TRBJ2-5	ASSLTSGSQETQY
TRBV4-2	TRBJ2-5	ASSQEEKGVETQY
TRBV5-7	TRBJ1-2	ASSLGGGVENYGYT
TRBV5-1	TRBJ1-1	ASRPPGNSEAF
TRBV6-1	TRBJ2-1	ASSAGTPGNEQF